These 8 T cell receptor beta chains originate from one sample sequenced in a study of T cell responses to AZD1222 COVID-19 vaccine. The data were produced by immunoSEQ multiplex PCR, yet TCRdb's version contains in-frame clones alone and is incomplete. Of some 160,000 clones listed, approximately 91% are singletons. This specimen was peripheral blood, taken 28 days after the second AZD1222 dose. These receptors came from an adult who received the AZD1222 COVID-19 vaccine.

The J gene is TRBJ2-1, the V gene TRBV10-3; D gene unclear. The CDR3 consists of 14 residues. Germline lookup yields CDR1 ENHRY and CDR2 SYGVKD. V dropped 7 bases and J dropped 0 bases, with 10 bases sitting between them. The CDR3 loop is CAIKGPDSYNEQFF. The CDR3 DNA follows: TGTGCCATCAAAGGGCCAGACTCCTACAATGAGCAGTTCTTC.

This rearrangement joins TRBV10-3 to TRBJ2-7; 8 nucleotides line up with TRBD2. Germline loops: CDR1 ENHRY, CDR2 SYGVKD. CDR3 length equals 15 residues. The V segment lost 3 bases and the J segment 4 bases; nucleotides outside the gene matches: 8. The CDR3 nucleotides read TGTGCCATCAGTGACCCAGCGGGAGCCTCGTACGAGCAGTACTTC. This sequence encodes CAISDPAGASYEQYF.

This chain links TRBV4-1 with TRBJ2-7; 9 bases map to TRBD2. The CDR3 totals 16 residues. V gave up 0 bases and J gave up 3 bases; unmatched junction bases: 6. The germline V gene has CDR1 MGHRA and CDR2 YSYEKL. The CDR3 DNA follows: TGCGCCAGCAGCCAAGATCGTCTAGCGGGGTACTACGAGCAGTACTTC. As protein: CASSQDRLAGYYEQYF.

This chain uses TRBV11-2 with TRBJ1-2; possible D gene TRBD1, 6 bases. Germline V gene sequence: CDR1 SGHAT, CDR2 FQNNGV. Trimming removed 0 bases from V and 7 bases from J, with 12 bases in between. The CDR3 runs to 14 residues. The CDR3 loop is CASSLESRGRGYTF. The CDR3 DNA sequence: TGTGCCAGCAGCTTAGAGTCCAGGGGCCGTGGCTACACCTTC.

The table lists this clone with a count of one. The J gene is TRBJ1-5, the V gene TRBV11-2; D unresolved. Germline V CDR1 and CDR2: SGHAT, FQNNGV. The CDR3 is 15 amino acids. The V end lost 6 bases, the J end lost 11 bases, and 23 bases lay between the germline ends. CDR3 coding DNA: TGTGCCAGCAGTGACACCGAAGGGCCCAGCGTTTCCCAGCATTTT. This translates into CASSDTEGPSVSQHF.

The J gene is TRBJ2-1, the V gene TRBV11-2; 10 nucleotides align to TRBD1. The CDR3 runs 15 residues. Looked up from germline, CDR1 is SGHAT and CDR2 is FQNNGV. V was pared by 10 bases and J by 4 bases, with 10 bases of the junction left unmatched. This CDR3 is CATTALGQGYNEQFF. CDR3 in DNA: TGTGCCACCACAGCTTTGGGACAGGGGTACAATGAGCAGTTCTTC.

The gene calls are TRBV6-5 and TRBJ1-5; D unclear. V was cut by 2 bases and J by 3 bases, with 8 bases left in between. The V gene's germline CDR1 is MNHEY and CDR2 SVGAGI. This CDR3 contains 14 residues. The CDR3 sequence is CASSYGQNNQPQHF. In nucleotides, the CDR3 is TGTGCCAGCAGTTACGGGCAGAACAATCAGCCCCAGCATTTT.

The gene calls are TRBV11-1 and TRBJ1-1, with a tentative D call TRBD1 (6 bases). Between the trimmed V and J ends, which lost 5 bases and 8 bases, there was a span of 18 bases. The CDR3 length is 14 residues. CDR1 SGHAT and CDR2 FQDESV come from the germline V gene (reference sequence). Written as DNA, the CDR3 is TGTGCCAGCAGCCTCTCTGACAGGAGTGTAGAAGCTTTCTTT. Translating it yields CASSLSDRSVEAFF.